This T cell receptor (beta chain) emerged from a study of blood T cell repertoires in COVID-19. V shed 1 base and J shed 7 bases, with 22 bases lying between them. The CDR3 has 17 residues. Germline values: CDR1 SGHTA, CDR2 FQGTGA. The authors' processing: Amplifying reference gene primers gave estimates of nucleated cell counts. Using immunoSEQ multiplex PCR, the repertoire was profiled, and TCRdb retains in-frame clones only, with some absent. D and trimming come from the DNA, and the V and J calls and clone size come from that table. Of roughly 190,000 clones in the sample, around 89% are singletons; the top ten hold 5.5% to 7%.

The sequencing sample was made of peripheral blood. The chain links TRBV7-3 to TRBJ1-2, with D maybe TRBD1 (5 bases). The origin of this receptor is a man aged 40-49 years with active or convalescent COVID-19. The chain's CDR3 is CASSLNAGVGVVRGYTF. CDR3 bases: TGTGCCAGCAGCTTAAATGCGGGAGTAGGGGTCGTTCGTGGCTACACCTTC.